The next 17 T cell receptor beta chains were all read from a single sample in a study of cytomegalovirus exposure and HLA in healthy donors. The primer mix had 60 Vbeta and 13 Jbeta primers. Clones were read by immunoSEQ multiplex PCR, and TCRdb kept only the in-frame ones, dropping some. The sample has around 140,000 clones, about 80% seen once. The specimen sequenced was PBMCs. These receptor sequences come from a woman between 40 and 55 years old in good health and CMV-seropositive.

CDR3 amino acids: CASSSRDSLSYEQYF. The CDR3 region has the DNA TGTGCCAGTAGTTCCCGGGACAGCCTTTCCTACGAGCAGTACTTC. The chain employs TRBV19 and TRBJ2-7, with 7 bases identical to TRBD1. Germline assignment: CDR1 LNHDA and CDR2 SQIVND (reference sequence). The CDR3 is made up of 15 amino acids. J was trimmed by 1 base and V by 5 bases; bases with no gene match: 8.

The chain carries TRBV9 and TRBJ1-1; weak D call: TRBD1 (5 bases). V was pared by 0 bases and J by 3 bases, with 15 bases between. CDR3 length: 16 residues. From germline, CDR1 is SGDLS and CDR2 YYNGEE. CDR3 protein: CASSVVLGRGDTEAFF. The CDR3, as DNA: TGTGCCAGCAGCGTAGTTTTGGGGCGCGGGGACACTGAAGCTTTCTTT.

This clone showed up just once. The same CDR3 can be traced to other DNA sequences in this sample. The chain carries TRBV5-1 and TRBJ2-7; 7 bases are shared with TRBD1. CDR1 and CDR2 (germline): SGHRS, YFSETQ. The CDR3 contains 14 residues. The V and J ends lost 7 bases and 1 base, in that order; junction bases with no gene match: 8. CDR3 DNA: TGCGCCAGCTTCCTGACAGGGAGTTCCTACGAGCAGTACTTC. It yields the protein CASFLTGSSYEQYF.

The rearrangement links TRBV18 to TRBJ2-1; TRBD1 agrees at 7 bases. The germline V gene has CDR1 KGHSH and CDR2 LQKENI. The CDR3 runs 16 residues. The trim removed 3 bases at V and 0 bases at J, leaving 5 bases unmatched. As DNA, the CDR3 is TGTGCCAGCTCACCCGTGACAGGGAGCTCCTACAATGAGCAGTTCTTC. Translating it yields CASSPVTGSSYNEQFF.

The table lists this clone with a few counts. This chain connects TRBV5-1 to TRBJ1-2; D gene ambiguous. Per germline, CDR1 SGHRS and CDR2 YFSETQ. V was clipped by 0 bases and J by 1 base, with 10 bases between them. This CDR3 contains 15 residues. CDR3 sequence: CASSLDGSGNYGYTF. Here the CDR3 DNA reads TGCGCCAGCAGCTTGGACGGCAGCGGTAACTATGGCTACACCTTC. The full variable domain, its missing parts supplied by reference TRBV5-1 and TRBJ1-2, is KAGVTQTPRYLIKTRGQQVTLSCSPISGHRSVSWYQQTPGQGLQFLFEYFSETQRNKGNFPGRFSGRQFSNSRSEMNVSTLELGDSALYLCASSLDGSGNYGYTFGSGTRLTVV.

The rearrangement uses TRBV11-3 and TRBJ2-5; TRBD1 is a possible D gene (6 bases). V lost 5 bases to trimming and J lost 4 bases, with 11 bases between them. The CDR3 covers 13 residues. Germline values: CDR1 SGHNT, CDR2 YENEEA. The DNA for the CDR3 is TGTGCCAGCAGCCTGGGGGCTGCAGAGACCCAGTACTTC. Translation gives CASSLGAAETQYF.

The chain carries TRBV28 and TRBJ1-4, with 7 bases fitting TRBD1. V trimming: 5 bases; J trimming: 5 bases; junction bases outside the gene matches: 11. This CDR3 is 16 amino acids long. Germline assignment: CDR1 MDHEN and CDR2 SYDVKM. The CDR3 reads CASSPSPGQRNEKLFF. CDR3 nucleotide sequence: TGTGCCAGCAGTCCTTCCCCGGGACAGCGGAATGAAAAACTGTTTTTT.

The rearrangement joins TRBV7-6 to TRBJ1-5; no clear D. CDR1 and CDR2 from the germline V gene are SGHVS and FNYEAQ. Trimming took off 0 bases at V and 4 bases at J, with 10 bases between the two ends. The CDR3 totals 15 residues. The CDR3 region is CASSLATGLNQPQHF. CDR3 DNA: TGTGCCAGCAGCTTAGCGACGGGGTTAAATCAGCCCCAGCATTTT.

V gene TRBV10-2 combines with J gene TRBJ2-1; TRBD2 matches 8 bases. Losses at the gene ends were 5 bases for V and 9 bases for J; bases not matched to a gene: 12. CDR3 length: 15 amino acids. Germline CDR1 is WSHSY and CDR2 is SAAADI. CDR3 in amino acids: CASSNPGLERVEQFF. CDR3 nucleotides: TGCGCCAGCAGTAACCCGGGACTAGAGAGGGTTGAGCAGTTCTTC.

V gene TRBV7-6 combines with J gene TRBJ2-5; TRBD2 aligns across 8 bases. Germline trimming cut 1 base from V and 4 bases from J; bases unmatched to any gene: 11. CDR3 length equals 17 residues. Germline CDR1 is SGHVS and CDR2 is FNYEAQ. CDR3 sequence reads: CASSLGVAGGNGETQYF. The CDR3 DNA is TGTGCCAGCAGCTTAGGGGTGGCGGGAGGTAACGGAGAGACCCAGTACTTC.

This chain links TRBV4-2 with TRBJ2-7; 13 nucleotides agree with TRBD2. Per the germline V gene, CDR1 is LGHNA and CDR2 is YNFKEQ. Trimming cost V 0 bases and J 6 bases; bases outside gene matches: 5. The CDR3 loop spans 16 amino acids. CDR3 region: CASSQEGGLAGVEQYF. The DNA of the CDR3 is TGTGCCAGCAGCCAAGAAGGCGGACTAGCGGGAGTCGAGCAGTACTTC.

This clone was observed a single time. This sequence joins TRBV7-8 and TRBJ2-5, with TRBD1 matching 11 bases. CDR1 is SGHVS and CDR2 is FQNEAQ in the germline V gene. V lost 4 bases to trimming and J lost 6 bases; unmatched junction nucleotides: 10. This CDR3 is 16 amino acids long. The CDR3 bases are TGTGCCAGCAGCTACTCCGGGACAGGGGGTTCTCAGACCCAGTACTTC. It yields the protein CASSYSGTGGSQTQYF.

The genes are TRBV7-2 and TRBJ2-1, with a weak D call TRBD2 (6 bases). There are 17 residues in the CDR3. CDR1 and CDR2 from the germline V gene are SGHTA and FQGNSA. V lost 5 bases and J lost 0, with 17 bases in between. The DNA for the CDR3 is TGTGCCAGCAGCCCAGCCCAGCGGGCGAGCTCCTACAATGAGCAGTTCTTC. This translates into CASSPAQRASSYNEQFF.

The chain links TRBV2 to TRBJ2-1; D gene ambiguous. V was pared by 7 bases and J by 8 bases, with 9 bases between. Germline V gene lookup returns CDR1 SNHLY and CDR2 FYNNEI. This CDR3 spans 11 amino acids. Here the CDR3 reads CASKSGDEQFF. CDR3 sequence (DNA): TGTGCCAGCAAATCCGGTGATGAGCAGTTCTTC.

The chain recombines TRBV7-2 with TRBJ2-3; 7 bases fit TRBD1. Germline CDR1 is SGHTA and CDR2 is FQGNSA. V trimming: 1 base; J trimming: 8 bases; junction bases outside the gene matches: 9. The CDR3 covers 15 residues. CDR3 in amino acids: CASSLGGQRWGTQYF. CDR3 nucleotides: TGTGCCAGCAGCTTAGGGGGACAGCGGTGGGGTACGCAGTATTTT.

CDR3 loop: CASSWGTSTGEQYF. CDR3 bases: TGTGCCAGCAGCTGGGGGACTTCAACGGGCGAGCAGTACTTC. The chain has TRBV7-2 and TRBJ2-7, with a weak D call TRBD2 (6 bases). This CDR3 spans 14 amino acids. The ends were cut back, 4 bases at V and 6 bases at J, with 16 bases in the middle. CDR1 is SGHTA and CDR2 is FQGNSA in the germline V gene.

The chain couples TRBV11-2 to TRBJ2-3; D not certain. The V end lost 8 bases, the J end lost 6 bases, and 12 bases lay between the germline ends. Per germline, CDR1 SGHAT and CDR2 FQNNGV. The CDR3 is made up of 12 amino acids. CDR3 sequence (DNA): TGTGCCAGCCTCCCTCAGGCGGATACGCAGTATTTT. Protein sequence: CASLPQADTQYF.